What follows are 8 T cell receptor beta chains derived from one specimen sequenced in a study of CD8+CD57+ T cells in acquired aplastic anemia. Genomic DNA acted as the template from which TCR beta VDJ combination and CDR3 sequence profiling were carried out. TCRdb called the reads again in MiXCR, with one record for every CDR3 protein. Among 150,000 to 200,000 distinct CDR3 sequences listed, about three fifths were seen once. Sample: sorted CD4+, CD8+, or CD8+CD57+ T cells (not recorded which) from PBMCs. The receptors stem from a human donor in good health.

This clonotype was counted many times. This chain joins TRBV25-1 and TRBJ2-5; D gene unclear. Germline V gene data show CDR1 as MGHDK and CDR2 as SYGVNS. This CDR3 has 13 amino acids. Trimming took 3 bases from V and 1 from J, leaving 6 bases between them. CDR3 sequence: CASSDSLQETQYF. CDR3 coding DNA: TGTGCCAGCAGTGACAGTCTCCAAGAGACCCAGTACTTC.

The J gene is TRBJ2-1, the V gene TRBV24-1; D might be TRBD1 (6 bases). The CDR3 is 12 residues long. V was pared by 4 bases and J by 13 bases, with 13 bases between. Germline CDR1 KGHDR, CDR2 SFDVKD. The CDR3 DNA follows: TGTGCCACCAGTGACAATTACAGGGATCAGTTCTTC. Its protein product is CATSDNYRDQFF.

In its sample, this clonotype was seen many times. The rearrangement joins TRBV7-3 to TRBJ2-1; TRBD1 aligns across 9 bases. This CDR3 region has 14 residues. V lost 5 bases and J lost 7; bases outside the gene matches: 6. Germline V lookup: CDR1 SGHTA, CDR2 FQGTGA. The CDR3 DNA sequence: TGTGCCAGCAGCATGTCCGGGACAGGGAATGAGCAGTTCTTC. Protein product: CASSMSGTGNEQFF.

This clonotype has at least ten counts. DNA for the CDR3: TGTGCCAGCAGGGTGGGACTAGCGGGAAACCCCTACGAGCAGTACTTC. This translates into CASRVGLAGNPYEQYF. The chain couples TRBV2 to TRBJ2-7, with 13 bases fitting TRBD2. Germline CDR1 SNHLY, CDR2 FYNNEI. The CDR3 sequence is 16 residues long. The ends lost 6 bases at V and 2 bases at J; junction bases unmatched: 7.

The chain is built from TRBV29-1 and TRBJ1-1; perhaps TRBD1 as D (5 bases). Looked up from germline, CDR1 is SQVTM and CDR2 is ANQGSEA. The CDR3 extends over 11 amino acids. Trimming shortened V by 6 bases and J by 1 base, and 6 bases separated the two germline ends. Here the CDR3 DNA reads TGCAGCGTGACAGAGAACACTGAAGCTTTCTTT. It yields the protein CSVTENTEAFF. The whole variable domain, filled in from reference TRBV29-1 and TRBJ1-1, reads SAVISQKPSRDICQRGTSLTIQCQVDSQVTMMFWYRQQPGQSLTLIATANQGSEATYESGFVIDKFPISRPNLTFSTLTVSNMSPEDSSIYLCSVTENTEAFFGQGTRLTVV.

This clonotype was seen just once. The chain joins TRBV6-4 to TRBJ1-1; 8 bases align to TRBD1. V was pared by 6 bases and J by 2 bases, with 5 bases of the junction left unmatched. Germline lookup yields CDR1 MRHNA and CDR2 SNTAGT. This CDR3 is built from 14 residues. The CDR3 sequence: CASRMTGENTEAFF. The CDR3 nucleotides read TGTGCCAGCAGGATGACAGGGGAAAACACTGAAGCTTTCTTT.

This clonotype is medium-sized. V is TRBV7-9 and J is TRBJ1-2; D gene unclear. Germline CDR1 and CDR2: SEHNR and FQNEAQ (reference sequence). Trimming pared 3 bases from V and 2 bases from J, leaving 7 bases between. The CDR3 has 13 amino acids. For the CDR3, the DNA is TGTGCCAGCAGCTTTGTACAGAACTATGGCTACACCTTC. Translation gives CASSFVQNYGYTF.

This clonotype has more than one count but fewer than ten. The rearrangement links TRBV6-5 to TRBJ1-2; 7 bases map to TRBD1. The V and J ends lost 4 bases and 7 bases, in that order; junction bases with no gene match: 15. In germline, CDR1 is MNHEY, CDR2 SVGAGI. The CDR3 is 16 amino acids. CDR3 nucleotides: TGTGCCAGCAGTTCTGGTCTAACAGGGGAGTTCTCTGGCTACACCTTC. Translation: CASSSGLTGEFSGYTF.